This TCR beta chain was recovered during a study of cytomegalovirus exposure and HLA in healthy donors. Unmatched junction bases numbered 2, after V lost 1 base and J lost 5 bases. This CDR3 is built from 13 residues. Germline V lookup: CDR1 SEHNR, CDR2 FQNEAQ (reference sequence). Study results and limitations: Several of the most significant clusters were apparently associated with common viral pathogens in a later analysis. The study had only CMV serostatus as immune exposure information. TCR beta sequences reportedly predicted the HLA-A and HLA-B alleles of most subjects accurately.

Primers: 60 Vbeta forward and 13 Jbeta reverse. Sequencing used immunoSEQ multiplex PCR; TCRdb keeps in-frame clones, though not all of them. The data hold about 160,000 clones, with more than 65% observed a single time. As to this clone: The antigen is unknown.

This sequence originates from a man between 50 and 59 years old in good health and CMV-seropositive. Specimen: PBMCs. The chain carries TRBV7-9 and TRBJ2-7; TRBD1 aligns across 7 bases. The CDR3 nucleotides are TGTGCCAGCAGCTTAGGACAGGGAAACGAGCAGTACTTC. The encoded protein is CASSLGQGNEQYF.